The next 17 T cell receptor beta chains were all read from a single sample in a study of T cell responses to AZD1222 COVID-19 vaccine. The protocol was immunoSEQ multiplex PCR, while the TCRdb copy is restricted to in-frame clones and leaves out a portion. The sample shows 130,000 to 150,000 clones, roughly 88% of them seen only once. The starting material was peripheral blood, obtained 28 days after the second dose of the MenACWY control vaccine. The source is an adult who received the MenACWY meningococcal vaccine as a control.

The chain employs TRBV10-3 and TRBJ1-2, with 10 bases matching TRBD1. Germline CDR1 and CDR2: ENHRY and SYGVKD. The CDR3 extends over 16 amino acids. The V and J ends lost 3 bases and 7 bases, in that order; junction bases with no gene match: 11. The CDR3 region has the DNA TGTGCCATCAGTGACCCAACCGGGACAGGGGTGTTTGGCTACACCTTC. The encoded protein is CAISDPTGTGVFGYTF.

V gene TRBV7-2 combines with J gene TRBJ2-7, with D possibly TRBD2 on 6 matching bases. Germline-derived CDR1 and CDR2 are SGHTA and FQGNSA. Trimming took off 1 base at V and 0 bases at J, with 10 bases between the two ends. This CDR3 has 15 amino acids. The CDR3 region is CASSLEPGASYEQYF. The CDR3 DNA reads as TGTGCCAGCAGCTTAGAACCGGGAGCCTCCTACGAGCAGTACTTC.

The CDR3 is CASSLQFSGGYSPLHF. The CDR3 DNA follows: TGTGCCAGCAGCTTGCAGTTCTCAGGGGGCTATTCACCCCTCCACTTT. The rearrangement uses TRBV5-4 and TRBJ1-6; 8 bases match TRBD1. V shed 1 base and J 8 bases; nucleotides not matched to a gene: 8. From germline, CDR1 is SGHNT and CDR2 YYREEE (reference sequence). This CDR3 contains 16 residues.

This sequence joins TRBV29-1 and TRBJ2-3; 8 nucleotides agree with TRBD1. This CDR3 has 13 amino acids. Germline V gives CDR1 SQVTM, CDR2 ANQGSEA. V shed 4 bases, J shed 4 bases, and the junction held 4 bases outside the gene matches. For the CDR3, the DNA is TGCAGCGTTGGGACAGGGATATCAGATACGCAGTATTTT. Translation: CSVGTGISDTQYF.

The V and J genes are TRBV7-2 and TRBJ1-6; maybe TRBD1 (6 bases). The CDR3 has 15 residues. Germline CDR1 SGHTA, CDR2 FQGNSA. V lost 5 bases, J lost 7 bases, and 15 bases lay in between. The DNA for the CDR3 is TGTGCCAGCAGCCCTACCCTACAGGGCAATTCACCCCTCCACTTT. This sequence encodes CASSPTLQGNSPLHF. Together with reference TRBV7-2 and TRBJ1-6, the CDR3 gives the full variable domain: GAGVSQSPSNKVTEKGKDVELRCDPISGHTALYWYRQSLGQGLEFLIYFQGNSAPDKSGLPSDRFSAERTGGSVSTLTIQRTQQEDSAVYLCASSPTLQGNSPLHFGNGTRLTVT.

This clone was counted only a few times. The CDR3 nucleotides are TGTGCCAGCAGCTTAGCGTACGCGACGTTCTTC. Its protein is CASSLAYATFF. The J gene is TRBJ2-1, the V gene TRBV7-2; D not certain. Trimming shortened V by 0 bases and J by 15 bases, and 9 bases separated the two germline ends. The CDR3 is 11 amino acids. Germline CDR1 is SGHTA and CDR2 is FQGNSA.

This chain uses TRBV7-9 with TRBJ1-3; D remains ambiguous. Trimming removed 5 bases from V and 0 bases from J, with 5 bases in between. CDR1 SEHNR and CDR2 FQNEAQ come from the germline V gene (reference sequence). The CDR3 covers 13 residues. This CDR3 is CASSPSSGNTIYF. The DNA for the CDR3 is TGTGCCAGCAGCCCGAGCTCTGGAAACACCATATATTTT.

The chain couples TRBV2 to TRBJ1-5; possible D gene TRBD1, 6 bases. CDR1 SNHLY and CDR2 FYNNEI come from the germline V gene. This CDR3 spans 14 amino acids. Trimming shortened V by 2 bases and J by 5 bases, and 10 bases separated the two germline ends. As DNA, the CDR3 is TGTGCCAGCAGTGAAAGACAGGTGCATCAGCCCCAGCATTTT. It specifies CASSERQVHQPQHF.

The gene calls are TRBV11-3 and TRBJ2-1; the match to TRBD1 covers 10 bases. Germline CDR1 SGHNT, CDR2 YENEEA. After removal of 4 bases from V and 4 bases from J, the junction contained 4 bases not matched to a gene. CDR3 length: 15 residues. The chain's CDR3 is CASSSDRGSYNEQFF. The CDR3 DNA reads as TGTGCCAGCAGCTCGGACAGGGGGTCATACAATGAGCAGTTCTTC.

This sequence joins TRBV5-1 and TRBJ1-1; 9 bases map to TRBD1. The germline CDR1 and CDR2 sequences are SGHRS and YFSETQ. V dropped 3 bases and J dropped 2; count of bases not matched to a gene: 8. The length of the CDR3 is 16 residues. CDR3 sequence reads: CASSWGMGQGNTEAFF. The CDR3 DNA follows: TGCGCCAGCAGCTGGGGGATGGGACAGGGAAACACTGAAGCTTTCTTT.

J is TRBJ2-1 and V is TRBV11-1; D unclear. The CDR3 sequence is 15 residues long. V lost 0 bases to trimming and J lost 2 bases, with 8 bases between them. Germline V gene data show CDR1 as SGHAT and CDR2 as FQDESV (reference sequence). CDR3 sequence reads: CASSLAGGPYNEQFF. In nucleotides, the CDR3 is TGTGCCAGCAGCTTAGCTGGCGGCCCCTACAATGAGCAGTTCTTC.

This chain joins TRBV5-4 and TRBJ1-2; possible D gene TRBD1, 5 bases. CDR1 is SGHNT, CDR2 YYREEE, per germline (reference sequence). V lost 10 bases and J lost 6, with 16 bases in between. This CDR3 contains 12 residues. In nucleotides, the CDR3 is TGTGCCGGCGCAGGGCAGGGCCATGGCTACACCTTC. Translation gives CAGAGQGHGYTF.

This sequence joins TRBV11-2 and TRBJ1-1, with TRBD1 matching 7 bases. The CDR3 is 13 residues long. In germline, CDR1 is SGHAT, CDR2 FQNNGV. J lost 4 bases, V lost 3 bases, and 2 bases had no gene match. The CDR3 protein is CASSFTGVTEAFF. The CDR3 DNA reads as TGTGCCAGCAGCTTCACAGGGGTCACTGAAGCTTTCTTT.

The V gene is TRBV5-4, the J gene TRBJ2-5; 8 bases match TRBD2. Germline CDR1 is SGHNT and CDR2 is YYREEE (reference sequence). V was clipped by 4 bases and J by 5 bases; unmatched bases: 7. The CDR3 sequence is 14 residues long. CDR3 region: CASSTAAGVETQYF. The CDR3, as DNA: TGTGCCAGCAGCACAGCAGCGGGAGTGGAGACCCAGTACTTC.

V and J are TRBV29-1 and TRBJ2-7, with 13 nucleotides matching TRBD2. The V and J ends lost 8 bases and 4 bases, in that order; junction bases with no gene match: 17. The CDR3 contains 17 residues. Germline assignment: CDR1 SQVTM and CDR2 ANQGSEA. The CDR3 loop is CSTGGASTTSGRYEQYF. Written as DNA, the CDR3 is TGCAGCACTGGTGGGGCCTCAACGACTAGCGGGAGGTACGAGCAGTACTTC.

V gene TRBV12-3 or TRBV12-4 combines with J gene TRBJ1-1, with D hard to call. The CDR3 is 12 residues long. Trimming removed 7 bases at V and 5 bases at J, with 11 bases between. The DNA of the CDR3 is TGTGCCAGCATAAGGAGGGCTACTGAAGCTTTCTTT. Protein sequence: CASIRRATEAFF.

The genes are TRBV19 and TRBJ2-7; 9 bases are a match to TRBD1. J lost 2 bases, V lost 3 bases, and 14 bases had no gene match. The CDR3 is 18 amino acids. The germline CDR1 and CDR2 sequences are LNHDA and SQIVND (reference sequence). CDR3: CASSIRSGTGTRPYEQYF. CDR3 nucleotides: TGTGCCAGTAGTATCCGGTCCGGGACAGGGACCCGACCCTACGAGCAGTACTTC.